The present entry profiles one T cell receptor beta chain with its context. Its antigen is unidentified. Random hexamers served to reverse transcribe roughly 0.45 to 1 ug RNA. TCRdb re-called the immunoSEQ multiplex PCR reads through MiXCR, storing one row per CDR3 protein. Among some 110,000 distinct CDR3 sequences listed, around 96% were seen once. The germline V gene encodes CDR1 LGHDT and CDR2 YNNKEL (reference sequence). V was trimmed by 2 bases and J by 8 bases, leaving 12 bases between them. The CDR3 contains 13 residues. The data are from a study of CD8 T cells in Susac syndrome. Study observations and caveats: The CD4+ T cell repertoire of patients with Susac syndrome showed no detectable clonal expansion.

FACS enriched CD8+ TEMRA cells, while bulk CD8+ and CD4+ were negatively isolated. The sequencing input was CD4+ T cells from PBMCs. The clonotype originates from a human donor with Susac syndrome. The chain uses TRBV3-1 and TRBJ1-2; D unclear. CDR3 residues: CASSQTSLIGYTF. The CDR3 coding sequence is TGTGCCAGCAGCCAAACCTCCCTAATCGGCTACACCTTC.